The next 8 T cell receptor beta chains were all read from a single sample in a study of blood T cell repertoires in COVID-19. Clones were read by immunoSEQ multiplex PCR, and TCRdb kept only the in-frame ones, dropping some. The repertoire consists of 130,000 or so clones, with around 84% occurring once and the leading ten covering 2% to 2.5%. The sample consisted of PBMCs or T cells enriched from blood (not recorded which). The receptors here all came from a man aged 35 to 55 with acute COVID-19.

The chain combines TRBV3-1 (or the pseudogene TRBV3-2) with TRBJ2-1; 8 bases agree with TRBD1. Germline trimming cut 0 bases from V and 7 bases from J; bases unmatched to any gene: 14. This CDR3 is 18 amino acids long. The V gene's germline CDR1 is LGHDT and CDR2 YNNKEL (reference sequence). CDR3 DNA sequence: TGTGCCAGCAGCCAAGAGGCGACAGGGGTAATAGGCGATAATGAGCAGTTCTTC. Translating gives CASSQEATGVIGDNEQFF.

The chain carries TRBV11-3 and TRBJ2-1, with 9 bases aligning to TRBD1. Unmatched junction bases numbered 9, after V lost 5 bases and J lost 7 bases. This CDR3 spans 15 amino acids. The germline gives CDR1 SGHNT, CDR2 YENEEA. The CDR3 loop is CASSPGTGSGNEQFF. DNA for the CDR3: TGTGCCAGCAGCCCTGGGACAGGGTCGGGGAATGAGCAGTTCTTC.

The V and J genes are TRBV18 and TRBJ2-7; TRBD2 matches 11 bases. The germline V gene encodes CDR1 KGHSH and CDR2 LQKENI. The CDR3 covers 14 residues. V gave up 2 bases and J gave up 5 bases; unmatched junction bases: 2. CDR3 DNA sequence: TGTGCCAGCTCACCAGGACTAGCGGGCCACGAGCAGTACTTC. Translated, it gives CASSPGLAGHEQYF. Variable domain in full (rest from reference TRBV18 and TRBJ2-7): NAGVMQNPRHLVRRRGQEARLRCSPMKGHSHVYWYRQLPEEGLKFMVYLQKENIIDESGMPKERFSAEFPKEGPSILRIQQVVRGDSAAYFCASSPGLAGHEQYFGPGTRLTVT.

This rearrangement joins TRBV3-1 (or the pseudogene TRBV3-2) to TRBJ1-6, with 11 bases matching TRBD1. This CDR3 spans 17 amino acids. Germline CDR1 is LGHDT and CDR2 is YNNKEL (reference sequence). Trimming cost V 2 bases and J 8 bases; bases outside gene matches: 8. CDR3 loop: CASSQLTPGQGDSPLHF. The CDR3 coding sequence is TGTGCCAGCAGCCAATTAACGCCGGGACAGGGGGATTCACCCCTCCACTTT.

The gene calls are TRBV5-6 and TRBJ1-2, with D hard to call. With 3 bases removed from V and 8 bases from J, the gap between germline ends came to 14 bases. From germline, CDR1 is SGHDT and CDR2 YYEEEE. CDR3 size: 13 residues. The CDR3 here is CASSWWEIGGYTF. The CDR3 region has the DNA TGTGCCAGCAGCTGGTGGGAGATAGGGGGCTACACCTTC.

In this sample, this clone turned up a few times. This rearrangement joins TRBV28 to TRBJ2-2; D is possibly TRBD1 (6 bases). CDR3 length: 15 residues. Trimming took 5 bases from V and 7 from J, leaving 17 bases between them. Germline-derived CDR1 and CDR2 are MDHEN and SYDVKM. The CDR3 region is CASSGNTGRSGELFF. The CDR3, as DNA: TGTGCCAGCAGTGGGAATACAGGGAGAAGCGGGGAGCTGTTTTTT. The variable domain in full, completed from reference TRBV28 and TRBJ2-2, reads DVKVTQSSRYLVKRTGEKVFLECVQDMDHENMFWYRQDPGLGLRLIYFSYDVKMKEKGDIPEGYSVSREKKERFSLILESASTNQTSMYLCASSGNTGRSGELFFGEGSRLTVL.

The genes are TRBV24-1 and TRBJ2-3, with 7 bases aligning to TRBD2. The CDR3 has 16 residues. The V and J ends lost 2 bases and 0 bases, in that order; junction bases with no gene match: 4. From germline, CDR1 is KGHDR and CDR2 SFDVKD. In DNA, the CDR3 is TGTGCCACCAGTGATTCCCAGGGAGGGAGCACAGATACGCAGTATTTT. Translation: CATSDSQGGSTDTQYF.

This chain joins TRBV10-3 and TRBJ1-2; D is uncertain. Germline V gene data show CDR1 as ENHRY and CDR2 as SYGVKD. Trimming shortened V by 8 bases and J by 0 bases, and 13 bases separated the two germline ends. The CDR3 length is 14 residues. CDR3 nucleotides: TGTGCCATCGGCGAGGCAGCTACTAACTATGGCTACACCTTC. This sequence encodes CAIGEAATNYGYTF.